These 18 T cell receptor beta chains share one sample of origin, sequenced in a study of T cells in Graves' hyperthyroidism and ophthalmopathy (dated by TCRdb to between 2018 and 2021). Preparation of the library involved multiplex PCR. TCRdb lists the instrument as Illumina HiSeq 2000. The TCR beta CDR3 regions were amplified from RNA transcripts. The TCR CDR3 was subjected to a first round of RT-PCR using the HTBI primer set and the Qiagen OneStep RT-PCR kit. In TCRdb, the public reads were trimmed at Q25 with fastp and aligned with MiXCR, with productive beta chains retained. Identical CDR3 proteins give one entry, which carries the most common genes and DNA. Recorded for this sample are some 300,000 distinct CDR3 sequences; roughly 19% of them occurred a single time. Just under 40% of the sample goes to the ten largest clones. The sequenced sample consisted of blood. The receptor source for this set is a man in his forties or fifties with Graves' ophthalmopathy.

The gene calls are TRBV6-5 and TRBJ2-2; 8 bases match TRBD1. V was clipped by 2 bases and J by 5 bases; unmatched bases: 4. CDR1 and CDR2 (germline): MNHEY, SVGAGI. The CDR3 totals 15 residues. The CDR3 spells CASSYRTGKTGELFF. CDR3 bases: TGTGCCAGCAGTTACAGGACAGGGAAAACCGGGGAGCTGTTTTTT.

This clonotype was detected many times. The chain carries TRBV20-1 and TRBJ2-7; TRBD1 matches 9 bases. The ends lost 5 bases at V and 5 bases at J; junction bases unmatched: 7. The germline CDR1 and CDR2 sequences are DFQATT and SNEGSKA (reference sequence). The CDR3 totals 13 residues. The CDR3 here is CSAGGQGLHEQYF. In DNA form, the CDR3 reads TGCAGTGCTGGGGGACAGGGCCTTCACGAGCAGTACTTC.

This clonotype occurred a few times. The chain combines TRBV29-1 with TRBJ2-3; tentatively, D is TRBD1 (5 bases). The germline V and J ends were trimmed by 2 bases and 0 bases, with 9 bases remaining between them. CDR1 and CDR2 (germline): SQVTM, ANQGSEA. CDR3 length equals 14 residues. The CDR3 loop reads CSVEKGDSTDTQYF. The CDR3 bases are TGCAGCGTTGAAAAAGGGGATAGCACAGATACGCAGTATTTT.

This clonotype has only a few counts. The genes are TRBV15 and TRBJ2-5, with a weak D call TRBD1 (5 bases). The CDR3 runs 12 residues. CDR1 and CDR2 (germline): LNHNV, YYDKDF (reference sequence). V gave up 4 bases and J gave up 7 bases, with 10 bases separating them. CDR3: CATSTDTGTQYF. The DNA for the CDR3 is TGTGCCACCAGCACTGATACAGGGACCCAGTACTTC.

In its sample, this clonotype was seen many times. The V call is TRBV24-1, the J call TRBJ2-3; the match to TRBD1 covers 7 bases. Germline CDR1 and CDR2: KGHDR and SFDVKD. J lost 8 bases, V lost 7 bases, and 11 bases had no gene match. The CDR3 length is 14 residues. CDR3 sequence reads: CATSRRQQGSTQYF. Written as DNA, the CDR3 is TGTGCCACCAGCCGACGCCAACAGGGGTCTACGCAGTATTTT.

This clonotype has a count of ten or more. The chain joins TRBV27 to TRBJ1-1; no definite D call. CDR1 MNHEY and CDR2 SMNVEV come from the germline V gene (reference sequence). Deletions cut 0 bases from V and 2 bases from J, with 7 bases between. The CDR3 spans 14 residues. The CDR3 DNA sequence: TGTGCCAGCAGTTTATCTGGTCAAAACACTGAAGCTTTCTTT. Amino acid sequence: CASSLSGQNTEAFF.

V and J are TRBV5-1 and TRBJ2-1; D might be TRBD2 (5 bases). Germline CDR1 is SGHRS and CDR2 is YFSETQ. V lost 4 bases and J 0 bases, leaving 8 bases between the germline ends. The CDR3 contains 14 residues. The CDR3 DNA reads TGCGCCAGCAGCATCGGGGTCTCCTACAATGAGCAGTTCTTC. It specifies CASSIGVSYNEQFF.

This clonotype was seen a few times. The gene calls are TRBV30 and TRBJ2-1; maybe TRBD2 (7 bases). Trimming took 1 base from V and 12 from J, leaving 19 bases between them. CDR3 length: 14 residues. Germline lookup yields CDR1 GTSNPN and CDR2 SVGIG (reference sequence). The CDR3 sequence is CAWSAGGATTRQFF. CDR3 coding DNA: TGTGCCTGGAGTGCTGGGGGGGCTACGACGAGGCAGTTCTTC.

Many counts were recorded for this clonotype. This rearrangement joins TRBV7-8 to TRBJ2-3; D possibly corresponds to TRBD1 (5 bases). The CDR3 consists of 15 residues. The germline V and J ends were trimmed by 1 base and 3 bases, with 11 bases remaining between them. Germline V gene sequence: CDR1 SGHVS, CDR2 FQNEAQ. CDR3 in DNA: TGTGCCAGCAGCTTAGATAGGGGAATGACAGATACGCAGTATTTT. Its protein is CASSLDRGMTDTQYF. Complete variable domain (other parts from reference TRBV7-8 and TRBJ2-3): GAGVSQSPRYKVAKRGQDVALRCDPISGHVSLFWYQQALGQGPEFLTYFQNEAQLDKSGLPSDRFFAERPEGSVSTLKIQRTQQEDSAVYLCASSLDRGMTDTQYFGPGTRLTVL.

The chain links TRBV6-1 to TRBJ2-5, with TRBD2 matching over 11 bases. V lost 3 bases and J lost 6; bases outside the gene matches: 9. Germline CDR1 MNHNS, CDR2 SASEGT. This CDR3 comprises 16 residues. The CDR3 protein is CASSDLSGRAKQTQYF. CDR3 nucleotide sequence: TGTGCCAGCAGTGACCTTAGCGGGAGGGCCAAACAGACCCAGTACTTC.

This clonotype was counted only a few times. The rearrangement links TRBV7-3 to TRBJ2-3; 8 nucleotides align to TRBD1. V was clipped by 6 bases and J by 1 base; unmatched bases: 6. Germline V gene data show CDR1 as SGHTA and CDR2 as FQGTGA. The CDR3 is made up of 15 amino acids. CDR3 sequence (DNA): TGTGCCAGCAGTTTAGACAGGGGAGGCACAGATACGCAGTATTTT. The encoded protein is CASSLDRGGTDTQYF.

The V and J genes are TRBV6-1 and TRBJ2-7, with unresolved D. CDR3 length equals 11 residues. The V end lost 5 bases, the J end lost 9 bases, and 11 bases lay between the germline ends. Looked up from germline, CDR1 is MNHNS and CDR2 is SASEGT. DNA for the CDR3: TGTGCCAGCAGTTACACGGGTGGGCAGTACTTC. Its translation is CASSYTGGQYF.

This clonotype showed up many times. This chain uses TRBV2 with TRBJ2-7; D is ambiguous. The CDR3 covers 11 residues. Germline V gene lookup returns CDR1 SNHLY and CDR2 FYNNEI. V was cut by 7 bases and J by 7 bases, with 11 bases left in between. The CDR3 reads CASMIAREQYF. CDR3 DNA: TGTGCCAGCATGATAGCTAGGGAGCAGTACTTC. Full variable domain (rest looked up from reference TRBV2 and TRBJ2-7): EPEVTQTPSHQVTQMGQEVILRCVPISNHLYFYWYRQILGQKVEFLVSFYNNEISEKSEIFDDQFSVERPDGSNFTLKIRSTKLEDSAMYFCASMIAREQYFGPGTRLTVT.

The CDR3 nucleotides are TGTGCCAGCAGCCAAACAGGCTCCCGAAGCTCCTACAATGAGCAGTTCTTC. Encoded protein: CASSQTGSRSSYNEQFF. This chain links TRBV14 with TRBJ2-1, with D maybe TRBD1 (5 bases). The germline V gene has CDR1 SGHDN and CDR2 FVKESK. CDR3 length: 17 amino acids. Trimming cost V 2 bases and J 0 bases, with 14 bases left between them.

This clonotype was found a few times. At one of its ends the junction is not consistent with the germline gene, which may arise from a read error. The J gene is TRBJ2-3, the V gene TRBV5-1, with a weak D call TRBD1 (6 bases). The CDR3 totals 15 residues. Germline V lookup: CDR1 SGHRS, CDR2 YFSETQ. The CDR3 bases are TGCGCCAGCAGCTTGGCCGGGGCATGGACAGAAACGCAGTATTTT. Translated, it gives CASSLAGAWTETQYF.

The chain links TRBV7-3 to TRBJ2-5; 7 nucleotides line up with TRBD2. This CDR3 has 15 residues. The germline gives CDR1 SGHTA, CDR2 FQGTGA. V was clipped by 5 bases and J by 4 bases; unmatched bases: 10. The CDR3 loop reads CASSLRSGAIETQYF. The CDR3 nucleotides read TGTGCCAGCAGCCTCCGGAGCGGGGCCATAGAGACCCAGTACTTC.

This chain connects TRBV7-3 to TRBJ2-6, with TRBD2 as a possible D gene (5 bases). This CDR3 has 15 amino acids. The V gene lost 2 bases and the J gene lost 4 bases, with 9 bases spanning the gap. Germline V CDR1 and CDR2: SGHTA, FQGTGA. Here the CDR3 reads CASSLYEGGANVLTF. The CDR3 DNA reads as TGTGCCAGCAGCTTATACGAGGGAGGGGCCAACGTCCTGACTTTC.

This clonotype was detected only a few times. The gene calls are TRBV15 and TRBJ2-2; possibly TRBD1 for D (6 bases). V dropped 9 bases and J dropped 2 bases, with 10 bases sitting between them. Germline CDR1 LNHNV, CDR2 YYDKDF (reference sequence). The CDR3 has 13 amino acids. In DNA, the CDR3 is TGTGCCACTGGACAGAAAAACACCGGGGAGCTGTTTTTT. It yields the protein CATGQKNTGELFF.